These 15 T cell receptor beta chains originate from one sample sequenced in a study of patients and donors after allogeneic stem cell transplantation. Each CDR3 protein is one row after TCRdb ran MiXCR on the RT-PCR reads. The sample has some 960,000 distinct CDR3 sequences; under 20% are singletons. The material sequenced was blood, either unsorted or a sorted T cell fraction (not recorded which). Every receptor here comes from a human donor who was either an allogeneic HSCT recipient or a stem cell or donor lymphocyte infusion donor (not recorded which). It is not recorded whose cells these are; they may come from a transplant donor.

This clonotype appeared a few times. The chain couples TRBV29-1 to TRBJ1-3; D not resolved. This CDR3 comprises 16 residues. Trimming pared 4 bases from V and 0 bases from J, leaving 16 bases between. Germline loops: CDR1 SQVTM, CDR2 ANQGSEA. As DNA, the CDR3 is TGCAGCGTTGCCGGGCATGAGAGTAACTCTGGAAACACCATATATTTT. Translated: CSVAGHESNSGNTIYF.

The rearrangement links TRBV27 to TRBJ2-1, with D perhaps TRBD1 (5 bases). V was clipped by 3 bases and J by 4 bases, with 10 bases between them. The CDR3 is 14 amino acids. From germline, CDR1 is MNHEY and CDR2 SMNVEV (reference sequence). In DNA form, the CDR3 reads TGTGCCAGCAGTTTCACCGACAGATACAATGAGCAGTTCTTC. This translates into CASSFTDRYNEQFF.

The chain links TRBV6-5 to TRBJ2-3; D may be TRBD2 (5 bases). CDR1 and CDR2 (germline): MNHEY, SVGAGI. Trimming pared 4 bases from V and 1 base from J, leaving 18 bases between. CDR3 size: 17 residues. CDR3 DNA sequence: TGTGCCAGCAGTTCTCTACTAGGTATCTCTCGCACAGATACGCAGTATTTT. Translation: CASSSLLGISRTDTQYF.

This rearrangement joins TRBV18 to TRBJ1-6; 9 bases are a match to TRBD1. The CDR3 contains 14 residues. The V gene's germline CDR1 is KGHSH and CDR2 LQKENI. Trimming took 3 bases from V and 13 from J; bases not matched to a gene: 7. The CDR3 loop reads CASSPGTGMSPLHF. The CDR3, as DNA: TGTGCCAGCTCACCCGGGACAGGGATGTCCCCCCTCCACTTT.

This rearrangement joins TRBV3-1 to TRBJ2-6, with D perhaps matching TRBD1 (6 bases). This CDR3 has 18 amino acids. The germline V gene encodes CDR1 LGHDT and CDR2 YNNKEL (reference sequence). V was clipped by 3 bases and J by 0 bases, with 15 bases between them. Written as DNA, the CDR3 is TGTGCCAGCAGCCACTTGGGCAGGGGAAGCTCTGGGGCCAACGTCCTGACTTTC. Translated: CASSHLGRGSSGANVLTF.

This clonotype has ten or more counts. The chain joins TRBV12-3 or TRBV12-4 to TRBJ2-4; D is perhaps TRBD1 (6 bases). The CDR3 runs 15 residues. The ends were cut back, 5 bases at V and 0 bases at J, with 11 bases in the middle. The CDR3 nucleotides read TGTGCCAGCAGTCGTACAGGGTTAGCCAAAAACATTCAGTACTTC. This codes for CASSRTGLAKNIQYF.

This clonotype was detected ten times or more. This chain connects TRBV13 to TRBJ1-1; D gene ambiguous. Trimming pared 3 bases from V and 8 bases from J, leaving 10 bases between. The CDR3 runs 12 residues. Per germline, CDR1 PRHDT and CDR2 FYEKMQ (reference sequence). Here the CDR3 DNA reads TGTGCCAGCAGCTTGGCCAGGTCAGAAGCTTTCTTT. Translation gives CASSLARSEAFF.

In its sample, this clonotype was seen a few times. This chain uses TRBV6-5 with TRBJ1-6; 10 bases map to TRBD1. CDR3 length: 16 residues. CDR1 MNHEY and CDR2 SVGAGI come from the germline V gene. After removal of 2 bases from V and 10 bases from J, the junction contained 8 bases not matched to a gene. CDR3 sequence reads: CASSYHKGQGNSPLHF. The CDR3 DNA follows: TGTGCCAGCAGTTACCACAAGGGACAGGGGAACTCACCCCTCCACTTT.

The chain has TRBV4-3 and TRBJ1-4; no clear D. Trimming cost V 0 bases and J 14 bases, with 10 bases left between them. CDR1 is LGHNA and CDR2 is YSLEER in the germline V gene. The CDR3 is 12 residues long. The CDR3 DNA is TGCGCCAGCAGCCAAGAGGCCGGTGCGCTGTTTTTT. Its protein product is CASSQEAGALFF.

This clonotype was seen only a few times. The V call is TRBV5-1, the J call TRBJ2-5; D is uncertain. Germline loops: CDR1 SGHRS, CDR2 YFSETQ. Trimming stripped 1 base from V and 5 bases from J, with 9 bases between. This CDR3 has 13 amino acids. The DNA for the CDR3 is TGCGCCAGCAGCTTGATGGTGTGGGAGACCCAGTACTTC. It specifies CASSLMVWETQYF.

This chain connects TRBV13 to TRBJ2-7; D possibly corresponds to TRBD2 (6 bases). The V gene's germline CDR1 is PRHDT and CDR2 FYEKMQ (reference sequence). The ends were cut back, 4 bases at V and 3 bases at J, with 10 bases in the middle. This CDR3 is built from 13 residues. This CDR3 is CASSYGTHYEQYF. CDR3 in DNA: TGTGCCAGCAGCTACGGGACTCACTACGAGCAGTACTTC.

This clonotype occurred a few times. This chain connects TRBV18 to TRBJ2-2; no clear D gene. CDR3 length equals 14 residues. Trimming cost V 3 bases and J 0 bases, with 5 bases left between them. Germline V gene data show CDR1 as KGHSH and CDR2 as LQKENI. CDR3 bases: TGTGCCAGCTCACCTCAGTCGAACACCGGGGAGCTGTTTTTT. Protein sequence: CASSPQSNTGELFF.

The V and J genes are TRBV9 and TRBJ2-3; D is possibly TRBD1 or TRBD2 (5 bases each). The V and J ends lost 4 bases and 2 bases respectively, with 14 bases between them. The CDR3 sequence is 15 residues long. Germline V lookup: CDR1 SGDLS, CDR2 YYNGEE. The CDR3 loop reads CASSLLGVFTDTQYF. Here the CDR3 DNA reads TGTGCCAGCAGCCTCCTGGGGGTATTCACAGATACGCAGTATTTT.

This clonotype was seen many times. The chain links TRBV11-3 to TRBJ2-3, with TRBD1 identical over 10 bases. This CDR3 is 15 amino acids long. J gave up 4 bases and V 5 bases, and 6 bases lay outside the gene matches. Germline loops: CDR1 SGHNT, CDR2 YENEEA. The CDR3 sequence: CASSLGQGVADTQYF. The CDR3 nucleotides read TGTGCCAGCAGCCTCGGACAGGGGGTTGCAGATACGCAGTATTTT.

The table lists this clonotype with a few counts. The chain couples TRBV9 to TRBJ2-1; TRBD2 matches 10 bases. This CDR3 comprises 15 residues. Per the germline V gene, CDR1 is SGDLS and CDR2 is YYNGEE. Trimming removed 1 base from V and 7 bases from J; junction bases left unmatched: 5. The chain's CDR3 is CASSVLSGGRNEQFF. CDR3 DNA: TGTGCCAGCAGCGTACTTAGCGGGGGGCGTAATGAGCAGTTCTTC.